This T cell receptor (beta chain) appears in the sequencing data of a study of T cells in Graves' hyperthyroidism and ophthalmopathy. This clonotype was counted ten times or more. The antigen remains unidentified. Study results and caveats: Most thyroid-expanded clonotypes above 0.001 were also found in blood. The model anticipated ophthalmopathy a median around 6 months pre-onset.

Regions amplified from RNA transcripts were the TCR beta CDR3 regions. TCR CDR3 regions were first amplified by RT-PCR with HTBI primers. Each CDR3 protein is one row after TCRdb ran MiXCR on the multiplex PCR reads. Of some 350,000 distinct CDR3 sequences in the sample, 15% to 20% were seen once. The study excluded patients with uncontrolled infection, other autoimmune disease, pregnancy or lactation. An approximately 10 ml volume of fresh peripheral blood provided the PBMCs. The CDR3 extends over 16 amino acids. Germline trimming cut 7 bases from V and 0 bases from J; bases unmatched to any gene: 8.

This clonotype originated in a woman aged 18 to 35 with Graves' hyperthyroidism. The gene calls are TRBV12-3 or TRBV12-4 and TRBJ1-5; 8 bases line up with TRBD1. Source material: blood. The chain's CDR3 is CASTPGTGSSNQPQHF. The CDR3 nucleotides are TGTGCCAGCACCCCCGGGACAGGTTCTAGCAATCAGCCCCAGCATTTT.